Shown below are 17 T cell receptor beta chains from a single sample sequenced in a study of T-cell reconstitution after alpha-beta-depleted transplantation in children. Unique molecular identifiers featured in how the TCRbeta library was prepared. TCRdb re-analysed the PCR reads in MiXCR, keeping a single row per CDR3 protein. The sample includes fewer than 450,000 distinct CDR3 sequences, about a sixth of them seen just once. This sample comprised PBMCs, mostly from graft donor cells, obtained 360 days after TCRalphabeta/CD19-depleted stem cell transplant. The receptor set was obtained from a male patient aged 2 to 10 who had a stem cell transplant for acute lymphoblastic leukemia, so the T cells may come from the graft donor.

The rearrangement links TRBV5-1 to TRBJ2-1; 9 bases agree with TRBD2. V dropped 4 bases and J dropped 3; count of bases not matched to a gene: 5. Germline loops: CDR1 SGHRS, CDR2 YFSETQ. This CDR3 has 15 amino acids. DNA of the CDR3: TGCGCCAGCAGCCCGGGGACTAGCTTCTACAATGAGCAGTTCTTC. It translates to CASSPGTSFYNEQFF.

The chain links TRBV12-3 or TRBV12-4 to TRBJ2-7; either TRBD1 or TRBD2 may supply D (7 bases each). This CDR3 is built from 12 residues. The germline V and J ends were trimmed by 11 bases and 3 bases, with 14 bases remaining between them. Written as DNA, the CDR3 is TGTGCCGCGGGGGCAGGGGGCTACGAGCAGTACTTC. Encoded protein: CAAGAGGYEQYF.

This clonotype was found a few times. The V call is TRBV5-1, the J call TRBJ2-3; 7 bases align to TRBD1. From germline, CDR1 is SGHRS and CDR2 YFSETQ. The CDR3 has 13 amino acids. Losses at the gene ends were 7 bases for V and 2 bases for J; bases not matched to a gene: 4. This CDR3 reads CASRGQLTDTQYF. The CDR3 region has the DNA TGCGCCAGCCGGGGACAGCTCACAGATACGCAGTATTTT.

This clonotype was picked up a small number of times. The chain has TRBV5-1 and TRBJ2-6; D is unclear. The CDR3 covers 18 residues. The germline CDR1 and CDR2 sequences are SGHRS and YFSETQ. V lost 4 bases to trimming and J lost 0 bases, with 17 bases between them. CDR3 residues: CASSASRWTTSGANVLTF. For the CDR3, the DNA is TGCGCCAGCAGCGCCAGTCGTTGGACGACCTCTGGGGCCAACGTCCTGACTTTC.

This chain joins TRBV11-1 and TRBJ1-2; a possible D gene is TRBD1 (6 bases). This CDR3 has 14 residues. The germline gives CDR1 SGHAT, CDR2 FQDESV (reference sequence). Trimming removed 1 base at V and 6 bases at J, with 12 bases between. CDR3 loop: CASSLGTDSNGYTF. The DNA for the CDR3 is TGTGCCAGCAGCTTAGGGACAGATTCCAATGGCTACACCTTC. Full variable domain (remainder filled in from reference TRBV11-1 and TRBJ1-2): EAEVAQSPRYKITEKSQAVAFWCDPISGHATLYWYRQILGQGPELLVQFQDESVVDDSQLPKDRFSAERLKGVDSTLKIQPAELGDSAMYLCASSLGTDSNGYTFGSGTRLTVV.

This clonotype was detected only a few times. V gene TRBV4-2 combines with J gene TRBJ2-5, with 9 bases matching TRBD2. V lost 4 bases, J lost 4 bases, and 7 bases stayed unmatched. This CDR3 comprises 15 residues. Germline CDR1 reads LGHNA; CDR2 reads YNFKEQ. The DNA of the CDR3 is TGTGCCAGCAGCCCGGGACTAGCCGGTAGAGAGACCCAGTACTTC. Residues: CASSPGLAGRETQYF.

The chain employs TRBV11-2 and TRBJ2-3; the match to TRBD2 covers 10 bases. V lost 2 bases, J lost 2 bases, and 19 bases stayed unmatched. This CDR3 has 21 amino acids. Germline V gene data show CDR1 as SGHAT and CDR2 as FQNNGV. The CDR3 DNA reads as TGTGCCAGCAGCTTACGACTAAGGACTAGCGGCCATACTAATCCCACAGATACGCAGTATTTT. Residues: CASSLRLRTSGHTNPTDTQYF.

The chain couples TRBV12-3 or TRBV12-4 to TRBJ1-4, with 9 bases aligning to TRBD1. The junction had 7 bases not matched to a gene; V was cut back by 6 bases and J by 8 bases. The CDR3 has 14 amino acids. CDR3 sequence: CASRPRDRDEKLFF. The CDR3 bases are TGTGCCAGCAGGCCCCGGGACAGGGACGAAAAACTGTTTTTT.

The rearrangement links TRBV12-3 or TRBV12-4 to TRBJ1-4; D is perhaps TRBD1 (6 bases). The CDR3 totals 11 residues. V lost 3 bases, J lost 14 bases, and 10 bases lay in between. CDR3 residues: CASSLGGALFF. DNA of the CDR3: TGTGCCAGCAGTTTGGGGGGGGCCCTGTTTTTT.

The V gene is TRBV10-3, the J gene TRBJ2-3; 12 nucleotides line up with TRBD2. The CDR3 runs to 16 residues. Trimming removed 5 bases from V and 4 bases from J; junction bases left unmatched: 7. Germline assignment: CDR1 ENHRY and CDR2 SYGVKD. In nucleotides, the CDR3 is TGTGCCATCAGTTTCCCGACTAGCGGGAGAGCAGATACGCAGTATTTT. Amino acid sequence: CAISFPTSGRADTQYF.

The V call is TRBV7-9, the J call TRBJ2-1; 7 bases map to TRBD2. J was trimmed by 0 bases and V by 2 bases; bases with no gene match: 1. CDR1 is SEHNR, CDR2 FQNEAQ, per germline (reference sequence). This CDR3 comprises 15 residues. The DNA for the CDR3 is TGTGCCAGCAGCTTAAAGCGGGACTCCTACAATGAGCAGTTCTTC. This sequence encodes CASSLKRDSYNEQFF.

This clonotype showed up many times. The chain carries TRBV29-1 and TRBJ2-2; the match to TRBD1 covers 7 bases. Germline lookup yields CDR1 SQVTM and CDR2 ANQGSEA. Unmatched junction bases numbered 3, after V lost 3 bases and J lost 2 bases. This CDR3 contains 14 residues. The CDR3 region is CSVEQGVNTGELFF. CDR3 bases: TGCAGCGTTGAGCAGGGGGTAAACACCGGGGAGCTGTTTTTT.

This clonotype was counted between two and nine times. The chain uses TRBV7-3 and TRBJ1-5; 10 positions agree with TRBD1. Per germline, CDR1 SGHTA and CDR2 FQGTGA. The CDR3 totals 20 residues. With 1 base clipped from V and 0 bases from J, the junction kept 12 bases outside the gene matches. The CDR3: CASSLKGGQGLSFSNQPQHF. CDR3 nucleotides: TGTGCCAGCAGCTTAAAGGGGGGACAGGGGCTGAGTTTTAGCAATCAGCCCCAGCATTTT.

The genes are TRBV30 and TRBJ2-1, with TRBD2 matching over 7 bases. The V segment lost 0 bases and the J segment 12 bases; nucleotides outside the gene matches: 2. CDR3 size: 11 residues. Germline CDR1 GTSNPN, CDR2 SVGIG (reference sequence). CDR3 nucleotides: TGTGCCTGGAGTGTAGGGAGGGCGCAGTTCTTC. It codes for CAWSVGRAQFF.

V is TRBV7-9 and J is TRBJ1-1, with D perhaps matching TRBD1 (6 bases). Trimming shortened V by 5 bases and J by 4 bases, and 14 bases separated the two germline ends. In germline, CDR1 is SEHNR, CDR2 FQNEAQ (reference sequence). This CDR3 is built from 14 residues. DNA of the CDR3: TGTGCCAGCAGCCACAGGGACGGGGGCACTGAAGCTTTCTTT. Amino acids: CASSHRDGGTEAFF.

This clonotype was observed a few times. This CDR3 reads CASYRGLNGNTIYF. CDR3 sequence (DNA): TGTGCCAGCTACAGGGGATTGAATGGAAACACCATATATTTT. This chain connects TRBV27 to TRBJ1-3; 7 nucleotides agree with TRBD1. Losses at the gene ends were 8 bases for V and 3 bases for J; bases not matched to a gene: 7. Germline V gene sequence: CDR1 MNHEY, CDR2 SMNVEV (reference sequence). This CDR3 has 14 residues.

V usage is TRBV12-3 or TRBV12-4 and J usage is TRBJ1-2; D is possibly TRBD1 (5 bases). This CDR3 is 14 amino acids long. Trimming left V 3 bases short and J 3 bases short, with 11 bases between. Written as DNA, the CDR3 is TGTGCCAGCAGTTTGGGGCTGCTGGACTATGGCTACACCTTC. This sequence encodes CASSLGLLDYGYTF.